The 10 T cell receptor beta chains given below trace back to one sample, sequenced in a study of blood T cell repertoires in COVID-19. The data were produced by immunoSEQ multiplex PCR, yet TCRdb's version contains in-frame clones alone and is incomplete. In the table there are around 70,000 clones, 60% to 80% of which are singletons. Sequencing was done on a sample of peripheral blood. All receptors come from a human donor in a cohort sampled during active COVID-19.

The V call is TRBV21-1, the J call TRBJ2-3; the D call TRBD2 from the table was never checked on the DNA. TRBV21-1 is a pseudogene locus. The CDR3 contains 17 residues. The CDR3: CASSKARAAASTDTQYF. The CDR3 DNA follows: TGTGCCAGCAGCAAAGCGCGGGCGGCGGCCAGCACAGATACGCAGTATTTT.

This clone was recorded a few times. The chain joins TRBV18 to TRBJ2-5, with D uncertain. V lost 2 bases, J lost 2 bases, and 12 bases lay in between. The CDR3 is made up of 15 amino acids. Germline V gene lookup returns CDR1 KGHSH and CDR2 LQKENI. This chain's CDR3 is CASSPTLTEQETQYF. The CDR3 nucleotides are TGTGCCAGCTCACCAACCCTAACAGAACAAGAGACCCAGTACTTC. The variable domain in full, with the rest retrieved from reference TRBV18 and TRBJ2-5, is NAGVMQNPRHLVRRRGQEARLRCSPMKGHSHVYWYRQLPEEGLKFMVYLQKENIIDESGMPKERFSAEFPKEGPSILRIQQVVRGDSAAYFCASSPTLTEQETQYFGPGTRLLVL.

The chain carries TRBV5-1 and TRBJ1-5; TRBD1 might be the D (5 bases). CDR1 and CDR2 from the germline V gene are SGHRS and YFSETQ. The CDR3 contains 14 residues. The V gene lost 0 bases and the J gene lost 4 bases, with 8 bases spanning the gap. The CDR3 coding sequence is TGCGCCAGCAGCTTGGAAGGGGTGAATCAGCCCCAGCATTTT. This codes for CASSLEGVNQPQHF. Supplemented by reference TRBV5-1 and TRBJ1-5, the full variable domain reads KAGVTQTPRYLIKTRGQQVTLSCSPISGHRSVSWYQQTPGQGLQFLFEYFSETQRNKGNFPGRFSGRQFSNSRSEMNVSTLELGDSALYLCASSLEGVNQPQHFGDGTRLSIL.

This clone was seen a single time. This chain joins TRBV7-9 and TRBJ1-3; no clear D gene. The germline gives CDR1 SEHNR, CDR2 FQNEAQ (reference sequence). The CDR3 covers 14 residues. The V and J ends lost 5 bases and 0 bases respectively, with 8 bases between them. This CDR3 is CASSRRRSGNTIYF. In DNA form, the CDR3 reads TGTGCCAGCAGCCGGAGACGCTCTGGAAACACCATATATTTT.

V and J are TRBV2 and TRBJ2-2, with TRBD1 matching over 7 bases. The V segment lost 3 bases and the J segment 5 bases; nucleotides outside the gene matches: 6. Germline V gene sequence: CDR1 SNHLY, CDR2 FYNNEI. This CDR3 spans 15 amino acids. The CDR3 is CASSDRGRGTGELFF. CDR3 DNA sequence: TGTGCCAGCAGTGACAGGGGGAGAGGGACCGGGGAGCTGTTTTTT.

In its sample, this clone was seen a few times. The V call is TRBV3-1 (or the pseudogene TRBV3-2), the J call TRBJ2-4, with D possibly TRBD1 on 6 matching bases. With 3 bases removed from V and 6 bases from J, the gap between germline ends came to 12 bases. Per germline, CDR1 LGHDT and CDR2 YNNKEL (reference sequence). This CDR3 comprises 14 residues. In DNA, the CDR3 is TGTGCCAGCAGCCACAAGGGGGTCTTAAACATTCAGTACTTC. It specifies CASSHKGVLNIQYF.

This clone was seen a single time. The chain links TRBV4-2 to TRBJ1-5; 8 bases match TRBD1. Germline CDR1 reads LGHNA; CDR2 reads YNFKEQ. With V trimmed by 4 bases and J by 7 bases, 6 bases remained unmatched. The CDR3 has 14 residues. CDR3 loop: CASSPGQGGQPQHF. In DNA form, the CDR3 reads TGTGCCAGCAGCCCTGGACAGGGCGGGCAGCCCCAGCATTTT.

The chain has TRBV19 and TRBJ2-3; TRBD2 aligns across 8 bases. The germline gives CDR1 LNHDA, CDR2 SQIVND (reference sequence). The ends lost 5 bases at V and 6 bases at J; junction bases unmatched: 7. The CDR3 is 14 amino acids. In DNA form, the CDR3 reads TGTGCCAGTAGTCAATCGGGGGGGTCGGATACGCAGTATTTT. Translation: CASSQSGGSDTQYF.

The CDR3 spells CASSRVLAGGQETQYF. In DNA, the CDR3 is TGCGCCAGCAGTCGTGTTCTAGCGGGGGGTCAAGAGACCCAGTACTTC. The gene calls are TRBV5-1 and TRBJ2-5; TRBD2 matches at 11 bases. The CDR3 covers 16 residues. V gave up 5 bases and J gave up 2 bases; unmatched junction bases: 8. Germline CDR1 SGHRS, CDR2 YFSETQ.

The chain recombines TRBV7-8 with TRBJ2-7; 7 nucleotides align to TRBD2. CDR1 and CDR2 (germline): SGHVS, FQNEAQ. There are 15 residues in the CDR3. V gave up 5 bases and J gave up 4 bases; unmatched junction bases: 11. CDR3 protein: CASSPLSGVGYEQYF. The CDR3 nucleotides are TGTGCCAGCAGCCCCCTGAGCGGGGTTGGGTACGAGCAGTACTTC. The whole variable domain, filled in from reference TRBV7-8 and TRBJ2-7, reads GAGVSQSPRYKVAKRGQDVALRCDPISGHVSLFWYQQALGQGPEFLTYFQNEAQLDKSGLPSDRFFAERPEGSVSTLKIQRTQQEDSAVYLCASSPLSGVGYEQYFGPGTRLTVT.